The clone carrying this TCR beta chain was seen many times. Its cognate antigen is unknown. The CDR3 runs 12 residues. Germline assignment: CDR1 MNHEY and CDR2 SVGAGI. Trimming stripped 6 bases from V and 0 bases from J, with 2 bases between. This sample was taken from a study of identical twins. Study-level points and caveats: Whereas memory repertoires showed no such difference, abundant cord blood beta clonotypes carried fewer insertions. The authors drew conclusions from cross-sectional statistical analysis rather than following the same donors.

MiXCR, run by TCRdb on the 5' RACE reads, gives a single entry per CDR3 protein. The sample includes some 590,000 distinct CDR3 sequences, roughly 9.5% of them seen just once. Another study also made use of these data, one on yellow fever vaccine responses in identical twins.

Sequences were obtained from PBMCs. The TCR originated in a woman under 30 in good health. The chain recombines TRBV6-5 with TRBJ2-2; no clear D. The CDR3 protein is CASRANTGELFF. CDR3 bases: TGTGCCAGCAGGGCGAACACCGGGGAGCTGTTTTTT.